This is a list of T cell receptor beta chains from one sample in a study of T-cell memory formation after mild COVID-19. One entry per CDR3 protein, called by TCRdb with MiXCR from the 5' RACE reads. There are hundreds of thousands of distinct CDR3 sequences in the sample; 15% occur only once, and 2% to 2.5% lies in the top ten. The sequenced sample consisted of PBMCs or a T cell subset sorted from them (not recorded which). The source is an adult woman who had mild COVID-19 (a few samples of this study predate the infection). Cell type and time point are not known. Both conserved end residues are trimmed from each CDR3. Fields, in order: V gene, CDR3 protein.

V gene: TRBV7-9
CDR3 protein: ASSRSLSRNEQF

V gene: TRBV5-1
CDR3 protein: ASSPDRGDRYT

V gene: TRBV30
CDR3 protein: AWNRESTEAF

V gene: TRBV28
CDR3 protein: ASSLGSSGNYNEQF

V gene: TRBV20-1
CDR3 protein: SARDGRGANEQF

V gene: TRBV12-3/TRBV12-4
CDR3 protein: ASSLPGSGSNNEQF

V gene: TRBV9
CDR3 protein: ASSVGWDGGALNEQF

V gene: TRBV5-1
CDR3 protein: ASSLRPGEAF

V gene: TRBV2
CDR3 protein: ASSVDRAYEQY

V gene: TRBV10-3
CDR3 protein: AISAGQGDTEAF

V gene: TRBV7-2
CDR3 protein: ASSRVLGADTQY

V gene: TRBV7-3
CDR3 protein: ASSPQAGGPSGANVLT

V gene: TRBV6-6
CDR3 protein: ASTSGGGEQY

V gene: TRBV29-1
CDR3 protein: SVEPRLGGTEAF

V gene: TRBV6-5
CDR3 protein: ASSSPPGLGRTNEQF

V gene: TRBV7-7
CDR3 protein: ASSLGVAGPTDTQY

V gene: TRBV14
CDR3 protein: ASSHLQGGTEAF